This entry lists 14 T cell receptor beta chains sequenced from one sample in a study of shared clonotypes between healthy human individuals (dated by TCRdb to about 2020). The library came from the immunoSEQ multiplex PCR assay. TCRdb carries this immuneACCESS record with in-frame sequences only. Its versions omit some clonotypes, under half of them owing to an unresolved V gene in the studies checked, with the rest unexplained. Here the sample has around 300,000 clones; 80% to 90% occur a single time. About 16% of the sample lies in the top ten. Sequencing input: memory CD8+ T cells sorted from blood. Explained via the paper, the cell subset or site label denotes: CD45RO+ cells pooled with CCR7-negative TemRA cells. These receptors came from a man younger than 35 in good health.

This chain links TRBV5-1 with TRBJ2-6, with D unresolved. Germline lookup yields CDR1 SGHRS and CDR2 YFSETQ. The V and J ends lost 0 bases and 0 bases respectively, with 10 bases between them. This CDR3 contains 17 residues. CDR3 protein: CASSLGRFSSGANVLTF. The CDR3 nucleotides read TGCGCCAGCAGCTTGGGTAGGTTCAGCTCTGGGGCCAACGTCCTGACTTTC.

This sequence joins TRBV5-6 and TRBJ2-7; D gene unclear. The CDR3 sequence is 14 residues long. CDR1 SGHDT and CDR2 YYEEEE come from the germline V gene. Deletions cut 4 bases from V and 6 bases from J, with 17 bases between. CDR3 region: CASSAEVTSVEQYF. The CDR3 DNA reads TGTGCCAGCAGCGCAGAGGTGACCTCTGTCGAGCAGTACTTC.

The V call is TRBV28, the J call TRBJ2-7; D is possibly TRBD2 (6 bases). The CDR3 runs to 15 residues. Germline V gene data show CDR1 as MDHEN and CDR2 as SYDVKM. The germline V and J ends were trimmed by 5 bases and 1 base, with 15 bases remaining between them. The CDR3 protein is CASSPPGEASYEQYF. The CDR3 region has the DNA TGTGCCAGCAGTCCCCCGGGGGAGGCATCCTACGAGCAGTACTTC.

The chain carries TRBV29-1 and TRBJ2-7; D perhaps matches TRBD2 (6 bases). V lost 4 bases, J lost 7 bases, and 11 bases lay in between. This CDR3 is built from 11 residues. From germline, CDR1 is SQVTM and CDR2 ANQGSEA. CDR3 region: CSVAGVGEQYF. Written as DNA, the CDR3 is TGCAGCGTTGCGGGAGTGGGGGAGCAGTACTTC.

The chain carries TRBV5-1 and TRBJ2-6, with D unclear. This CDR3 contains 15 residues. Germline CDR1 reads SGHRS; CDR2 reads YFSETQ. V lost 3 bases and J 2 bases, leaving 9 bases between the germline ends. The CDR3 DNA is TGCGCCAGCAGCTGGAAAACCGCTGGGGCCAACGTCCTGACTTTC. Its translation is CASSWKTAGANVLTF. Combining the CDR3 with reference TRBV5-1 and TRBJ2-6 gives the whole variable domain KAGVTQTPRYLIKTRGQQVTLSCSPISGHRSVSWYQQTPGQGLQFLFEYFSETQRNKGNFPGRFSGRQFSNSRSEMNVSTLELGDSALYLCASSWKTAGANVLTFGAGSRLTVL.

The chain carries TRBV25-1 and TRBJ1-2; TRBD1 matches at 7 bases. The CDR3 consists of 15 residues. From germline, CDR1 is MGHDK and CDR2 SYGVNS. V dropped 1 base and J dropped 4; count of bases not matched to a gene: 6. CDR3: CASSESNRGLYGYTF. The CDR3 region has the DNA TGTGCCAGCAGTGAATCGAACAGGGGCCTCTATGGCTACACCTTC.

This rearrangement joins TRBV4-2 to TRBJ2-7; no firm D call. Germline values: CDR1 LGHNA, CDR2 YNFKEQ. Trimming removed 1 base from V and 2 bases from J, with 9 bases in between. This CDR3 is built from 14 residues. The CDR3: CASSQAAETYEQYF. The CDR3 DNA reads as TGTGCCAGCAGCCAAGCGGCTGAAACCTACGAGCAGTACTTC.

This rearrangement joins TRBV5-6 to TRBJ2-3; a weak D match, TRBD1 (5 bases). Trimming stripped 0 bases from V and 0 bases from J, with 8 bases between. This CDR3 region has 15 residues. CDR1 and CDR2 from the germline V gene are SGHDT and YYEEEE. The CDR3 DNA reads TGTGCCAGCAGCTTGGGACAGCTCAGCACAGATACGCAGTATTTT. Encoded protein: CASSLGQLSTDTQYF.

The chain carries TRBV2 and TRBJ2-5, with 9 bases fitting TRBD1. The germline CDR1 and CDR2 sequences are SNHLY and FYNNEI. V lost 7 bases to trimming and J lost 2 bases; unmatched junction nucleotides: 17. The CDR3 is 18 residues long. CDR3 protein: CASILHPSQQGAQETQYF. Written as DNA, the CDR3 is TGTGCCAGCATCCTTCATCCATCCCAACAGGGGGCTCAAGAGACCCAGTACTTC.

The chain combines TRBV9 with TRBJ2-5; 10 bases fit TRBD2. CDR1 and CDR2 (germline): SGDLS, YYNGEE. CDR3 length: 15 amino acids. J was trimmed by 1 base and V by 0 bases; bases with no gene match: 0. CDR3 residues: CASSVGTSGQETQYF. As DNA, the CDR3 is TGTGCCAGCAGCGTAGGGACTAGCGGCCAAGAGACCCAGTACTTC.

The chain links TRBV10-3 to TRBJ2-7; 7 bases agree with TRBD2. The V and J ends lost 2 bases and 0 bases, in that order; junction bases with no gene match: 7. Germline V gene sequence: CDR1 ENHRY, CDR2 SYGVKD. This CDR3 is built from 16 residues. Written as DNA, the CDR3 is TGTGCCATCAGTGAGCCTTTTCTAGCGGTCTCCTACGAGCAGTACTTC. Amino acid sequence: CAISEPFLAVSYEQYF.

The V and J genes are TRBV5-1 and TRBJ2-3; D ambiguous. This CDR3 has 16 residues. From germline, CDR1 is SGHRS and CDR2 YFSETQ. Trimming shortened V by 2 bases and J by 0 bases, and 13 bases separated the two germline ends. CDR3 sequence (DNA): TGCGCCAGCAGCTTCTACCCTCAAACTAGCACAGATACGCAGTATTTT. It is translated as CASSFYPQTSTDTQYF.

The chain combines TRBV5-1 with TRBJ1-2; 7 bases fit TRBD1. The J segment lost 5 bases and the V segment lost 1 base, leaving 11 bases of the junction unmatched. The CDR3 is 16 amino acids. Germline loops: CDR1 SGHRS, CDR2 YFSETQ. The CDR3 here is CASSLRRQGFVYGYTF. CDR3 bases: TGCGCCAGCAGCTTGCGCCGACAGGGTTTTGTTTATGGCTACACCTTC.

Written as DNA, the CDR3 is TGTGCCAGCAGTTACCGGGACAGTTACTACCAAGAGACCCAGTACTTC. Its translation is CASSYRDSYYQETQYF. This chain connects TRBV6-5 to TRBJ2-5, with 7 bases matching TRBD1. Trimming took 2 bases from V and 0 from J; bases not matched to a gene: 6. Germline values: CDR1 MNHEY, CDR2 SVGAGI. The CDR3 spans 16 residues.